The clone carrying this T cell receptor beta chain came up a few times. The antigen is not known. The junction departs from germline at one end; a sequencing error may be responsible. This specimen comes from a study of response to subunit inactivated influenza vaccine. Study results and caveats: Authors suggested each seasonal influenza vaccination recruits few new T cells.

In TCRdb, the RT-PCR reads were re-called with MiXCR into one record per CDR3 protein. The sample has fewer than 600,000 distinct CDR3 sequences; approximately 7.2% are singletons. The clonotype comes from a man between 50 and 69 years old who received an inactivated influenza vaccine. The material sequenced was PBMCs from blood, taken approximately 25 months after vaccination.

CDR3 coding DNA: TGTGCCAGCAGTTCCCCCACCTCCCACGAGCAGTACTTC. Its protein product is CASSSPTSHEQYF. The V call is TRBV6-5, the J call TRBJ2-7; D is uncertain. The CDR3 is 13 residues long. The germline gives CDR1 MNHEY, CDR2 SVGAGI.